These 17 T cell receptor beta chains came from one sample sequenced in a study of response to subunit inactivated influenza vaccine. Using its own MiXCR run on the RT-PCR reads, TCRdb lists one record per CDR3 protein. The sample consists of 860,000 or so distinct CDR3 sequences, 21% of them appearing once. Sample: PBMCs from blood, taken approximately 5 days after vaccination. All receptors come from a man aged 50-60 years who received an inactivated influenza vaccine.

V and J are TRBV29-1 and TRBJ2-7; D is unclear. CDR1 and CDR2 from the germline V gene are SQVTM and ANQGSEA. With 1 base removed from V and 1 base from J, the gap between germline ends came to 8 bases. This CDR3 spans 13 amino acids. The CDR3 bases are TGCAGCGTTGAAGCAACAGCTTCCTACGAGCAGTACTTC. Translating it yields CSVEATASYEQYF.

This clonotype was counted only a few times. This chain joins TRBV29-1 and TRBJ2-5; a possible D gene is TRBD1 (5 bases). Trimming took 7 bases from V and 5 from J, leaving 8 bases between them. Germline V gene lookup returns CDR1 SQVTM and CDR2 ANQGSEA. The CDR3 length is 10 residues. The CDR3 nucleotides are TGCAGCGAGGGGCCCGAGACCCAGTACTTC. Its protein product is CSEGPETQYF.

The CDR3 nucleotides are TGTGCCAGTAGGGATCCCATACAGGGGGCCGCCGGGGAGCTGTTTTTT. Protein: CASRDPIQGAAGELFF. The chain employs TRBV19 and TRBJ2-2; the match to TRBD1 covers 9 bases. J gave up 6 bases and V 6 bases, and 11 bases lay outside the gene matches. The CDR3 is made up of 16 amino acids. Germline CDR1 is LNHDA and CDR2 is SQIVND (reference sequence). Drawing the rest from reference TRBV19 and TRBJ2-2, the complete variable domain is DGGITQSPKYLFRKEGQNVTLSCEQNLNHDAMYWYRQDPGQGLRLIYYSQIVNDFQKGDIAEGYSVSREKKESFPLTVTSAQKNPTAFYLCASRDPIQGAAGELFFGEGSRLTVL.

The CDR3 DNA reads TGCGCCAGCAAAGAGGGAGTTGGTACCGGGGAGCTGTTTTTT. Encoded protein: CASKEGVGTGELFF. The chain is built from TRBV5-1 and TRBJ2-2; possible D gene TRBD2, 5 bases. V lost 6 bases, J lost 5 bases, and 14 bases lay in between. The germline CDR1 and CDR2 sequences are SGHRS and YFSETQ. The CDR3 sequence is 14 residues long.

Only a few counts were recorded for this clonotype. J is TRBJ1-5 and V is TRBV20-1; D unresolved. The CDR3 sequence is 13 residues long. The germline V and J ends were trimmed by 2 bases and 1 base, with 6 bases remaining between them. The germline gives CDR1 DFQATT, CDR2 SNEGSKA (reference sequence). The CDR3 loop is CSARLGSNQPQHF. The CDR3 DNA reads TGCAGTGCTAGACTTGGAAGCAATCAGCCCCAGCATTTT.

This clonotype has a handful of counts. The rearrangement uses TRBV4-1 and TRBJ2-1, with 12 bases identical to TRBD2. The CDR3 totals 17 residues. V trimming: 0 bases; J trimming: 10 bases; junction bases outside the gene matches: 10. Germline V gene lookup returns CDR1 MGHRA and CDR2 YSYEKL. In DNA, the CDR3 is TGCGCCAGCAGCCAAGAGCCGTCTCTAGCGGGGGGGCTAGAGCAGTTCTTC. Its protein product is CASSQEPSLAGGLEQFF.

The chain employs TRBV5-1 and TRBJ1-2, with D unclear. Germline V gene data show CDR1 as SGHRS and CDR2 as YFSETQ. Trimming cost V 3 bases and J 6 bases, with 12 bases left between them. CDR3 length equals 13 residues. The CDR3 nucleotides are TGCGCCAGCAGCTCTGCTAGACTCGATGGCTACACCTTC. This translates into CASSSARLDGYTF.

There are a few counts of this clonotype. The rearrangement joins TRBV10-2 to TRBJ1-6; 9 bases match TRBD1. The CDR3 is 19 residues long. The germline gives CDR1 WSHSY, CDR2 SAAADI. J was trimmed by 6 bases and V by 6 bases; bases with no gene match: 18. The CDR3 loop is CASRSVVSGTGTTNSPLHF. The CDR3 DNA reads TGCGCCAGCAGATCGGTTGTATCCGGGACAGGGACTACTAATTCACCCCTCCACTTT.

The V and J genes are TRBV5-1 and TRBJ2-1; 10 nucleotides line up with TRBD1. CDR3 length equals 19 residues. From germline, CDR1 is SGHRS and CDR2 YFSETQ. V dropped 2 bases and J dropped 0; count of bases not matched to a gene: 11. CDR3 in amino acids: CASSLWDRGSLSSYNEQFF. For the CDR3, the DNA is TGCGCCAGCAGCTTATGGGACAGGGGTTCGCTGAGCTCCTACAATGAGCAGTTCTTC.

V and J are TRBV20-1 and TRBJ2-7; 8 bases are a match to TRBD2. Germline loops: CDR1 DFQATT, CDR2 SNEGSKA (reference sequence). Trimming took 0 bases from V and 6 from J; bases not matched to a gene: 7. The CDR3 extends over 14 amino acids. This CDR3 is CSARDREREIEQYF. CDR3 sequence (DNA): TGCAGTGCTAGAGATAGGGAGCGGGAGATCGAGCAGTACTTC.

This clonotype has a handful of counts. The chain carries TRBV7-8 and TRBJ1-4; D is unclear. Trimming stripped 1 base from V and 7 bases from J, with 10 bases between. CDR1 SGHVS and CDR2 FQNEAQ come from the germline V gene. This CDR3 has 14 residues. CDR3 protein: CASSLGPRSEKLFF. Here the CDR3 DNA reads TGTGCCAGCAGCTTAGGGCCAAGATCTGAAAAACTGTTTTTT.

The J gene is TRBJ2-7, the V gene TRBV13; 8 bases are shared with TRBD1. V was clipped by 3 bases and J by 4 bases; unmatched bases: 8. There are 15 residues in the CDR3. Per the germline V gene, CDR1 is PRHDT and CDR2 is FYEKMQ (reference sequence). The CDR3 region is CASSLGPGGTYEQYF. The CDR3 DNA reads TGTGCCAGCAGCTTGGGTCCAGGGGGCACGTACGAGCAGTACTTC.

This chain connects TRBV11-2 to TRBJ2-1; D is ambiguous. V was pared by 5 bases and J by 3 bases, with 17 bases between. This CDR3 region has 16 residues. Germline V CDR1 and CDR2: SGHAT, FQNNGV. In DNA, the CDR3 is TGTGCCAGCAGCAAGAAACTAACAGCCTTCTACAATGAGCAGTTCTTC. It yields the protein CASSKKLTAFYNEQFF.

The rearrangement links TRBV18 to TRBJ2-1; 9 nucleotides line up with TRBD1. The CDR3 is 16 residues long. Germline CDR1 and CDR2: KGHSH and LQKENI. V lost 4 bases to trimming and J lost 3 bases; unmatched junction nucleotides: 7. The CDR3 here is CASSQEQGASYNEQFF. For the CDR3, the DNA is TGTGCCAGCTCACAGGAACAGGGGGCTAGCTACAATGAGCAGTTCTTC.

This clonotype was detected many times. The chain joins TRBV7-2 to TRBJ2-7; TRBD2 might be the D (6 bases). V was trimmed by 3 bases and J by 7 bases, leaving 10 bases between them. CDR1 SGHTA and CDR2 FQGNSA come from the germline V gene. The length of the CDR3 is 12 residues. In DNA form, the CDR3 reads TGTGCCAGCAGCTTGGCAGGGAGGGAGCAGTACTTC. Residues: CASSLAGREQYF. Complete variable domain (other parts from reference TRBV7-2 and TRBJ2-7): GAGVSQSPSNKVTEKGKDVELRCDPISGHTALYWYRQSLGQGLEFLIYFQGNSAPDKSGLPSDRFSAERTGGSVSTLTIQRTQQEDSAVYLCASSLAGREQYFGPGTRLTVT.

Ten or more counts support this clonotype. The chain carries TRBV29-1 and TRBJ2-1, with 8 positions matching TRBD1. V dropped 6 bases and J dropped 8; count of bases not matched to a gene: 6. Germline CDR1 is SQVTM and CDR2 is ANQGSEA. The CDR3 sequence is 12 residues long. In DNA form, the CDR3 reads TGCAGCGTGACAGGGGCAGGGGATGAGCAGTTCTTC. Its protein is CSVTGAGDEQFF.

The rearrangement uses TRBV20-1 and TRBJ2-2; 7 bases fit TRBD2. Looked up from germline, CDR1 is DFQATT and CDR2 is SNEGSKA (reference sequence). After removal of 5 bases from V and 7 bases from J, the junction contained 13 bases not matched to a gene. The CDR3 runs to 15 residues. CDR3 protein: CSAREAGRRGGELFF. As DNA, the CDR3 is TGCAGTGCTCGGGAGGCAGGGCGGCGCGGCGGGGAGCTGTTTTTT.